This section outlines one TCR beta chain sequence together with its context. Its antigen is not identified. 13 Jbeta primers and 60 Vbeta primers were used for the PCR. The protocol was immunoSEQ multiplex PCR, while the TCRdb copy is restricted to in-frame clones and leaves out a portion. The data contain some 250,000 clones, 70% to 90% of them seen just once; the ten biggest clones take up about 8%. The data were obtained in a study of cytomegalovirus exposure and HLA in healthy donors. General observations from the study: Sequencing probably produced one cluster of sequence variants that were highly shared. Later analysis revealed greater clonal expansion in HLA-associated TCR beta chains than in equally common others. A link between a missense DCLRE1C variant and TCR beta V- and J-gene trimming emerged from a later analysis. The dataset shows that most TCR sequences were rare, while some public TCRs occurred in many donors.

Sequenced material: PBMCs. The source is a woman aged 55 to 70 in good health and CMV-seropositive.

CDR3 loop: CASLTGTSPTNEQFF. The CDR3 DNA follows: TGTGCCAGCCTTACCGGGACTAGTCCAACCAATGAGCAGTTCTTC. The chain is built from TRBV27 and TRBJ2-1; TRBD2 aligns across 8 bases. CDR1 MNHEY and CDR2 SMNVEV come from the germline V gene (reference sequence). J was trimmed by 6 bases and V by 8 bases; bases with no gene match: 12. This CDR3 region has 15 residues.